These T cell receptor beta chains were read from a single sample in a study of PD-L1 blockade in urothelial cancer. TCRdb's table, derived via immunoSEQ multiplex PCR, lists solely in-frame clones and lacks some. The repertoire includes around 69,000 clones, more than 85% of them detected once, and 0.7% to 0.9% sits in the top ten. The sample in question was PBMCs, obtained around atezolizumab (anti-PD-L1) treatment. Receptors were obtained from an elderly woman with urothelial cancer. CDR3s include the opening cysteine and the closing phenylalanine or tryptophan. D genes are given only for firm matches. Size is omitted from some rows. Given values are once, few, many or a class for expanded clones.

>TRBJ2-7|TRBD1|TRBV19|NA|14
TGTGCCAGTACTCCGGGACAGGGGGCCGGCGAGCAGTACTTC
CASTPGQGAGEQYF
>TRBJ1-2|TRBD1|TRBV6-5|NA|15
TGTGCCAGCAGTTATCAGGGACAGGGACTGTATGGCTACACCTTC
CASSYQGQGLYGYTF
>TRBJ2-1|TRBD1|TRBV25-1|NA|16
TGTGCCAGCAGTCCGAAAGTAGGGGGCATGGAGAATGAGCAGTTCTTC
CASSPKVGGMENEQFF
>TRBJ1-2|TRBD1|TRBV30|NA|15
TGTGCCTGGAGTACGGGACAGCCTTCCCAGGGTGGCTACACCTTC
CAWSTGQPSQGGYTF
>TRBJ2-5|TRBD1|TRBV27|NA|14
TGTGCCAGCAGGAGGACAGGGAAGCAAGAGACCCAGTACTTC
CASRRTGKQETQYF
>TRBJ2-6|NA|TRBV11-2|NA|15
TGTGCCAGCAGCTTACGGGTATCTGGGGCCAACGTCCTGACTTTC
CASSLRVSGANVLTF
>TRBJ2-7|TRBD2|TRBV6-5|NA|15
TGTGCCAGCAGTCAGACTAGCGGAGGAGGATACGAGCAGTACTTC
CASSQTSGGGYEQYF
>TRBJ2-3|NA|TRBV18|NA|15
TGTGCCAGCTCACCTGGACTTCCCCCCGCGGATACGCAGTATTTT
CASSPGLPPADTQYF
>TRBJ2-7|TRBD1|TRBV6-1|NA|16
TGTGCCAGCAGTGTCCCTCCAGGGGGCCGATTAAACGAGCAGTACTTC
CASSVPPGGRLNEQYF
>TRBJ2-2|TRBD2|TRBV15|NA|15
TGTGCCACCTCTAGCGGGAGCCCTAACACCGGGGAGCTGTTTTTT
CATSSGSPNTGELFF
>TRBJ2-1|TRBD2|TRBV5-1|NA|16
TGCGCCAGCAGCCCCTCTAGCGGGAGGGCCCACAATGAGCAGTTCTTC
CASSPSSGRAHNEQFF
>TRBJ1-5|NA|TRBV19|few|13
TGTGCCAGTAGTACGGGTCTCGATCAGCCCCAGCATTTT
CASSTGLDQPQHF
>TRBJ2-7|TRBD2|TRBV28|NA|20
TGTGCCAGCAGTTTCCAATCGACTAGCGGGAGGGCCAATGATTACTACGAGCAGTACTTC
CASSFQSTSGRANDYYEQYF
>TRBJ2-7|TRBD1|TRBV28|NA|14
TGTGCCAGCGCCCTGACAGGGGCCCTCTACGAGCAGTACTTC
CASALTGALYEQYF
>TRBJ2-3|TRBD2|TRBV6-4|NA|13
TGTGCCAGCAGAGCGGGAAGGGCAGATACGCAGTATTTT
CASRAGRADTQYF
>TRBJ2-4|NA|TRBV7-9|NA|16
TGTGCCAGCAGCTTAGGAGGGAGCTGGACCAAAAACATTCAGTACTTC
CASSLGGSWTKNIQYF
>TRBJ2-1|TRBD2|TRBV7-8|NA|15
TGTGCCAGCAGCTCTAGCGGGAGGGCCGACAATGAGCAGTTCTTC
CASSSSGRADNEQFF
>TRBJ1-2|TRBD1|TRBV19|NA|12
TGTGCCAGTAGAGAGCAAGGGGGCGGCTACACCTTC
CASREQGGGYTF
>TRBJ1-5|NA|TRBV2|NA|16
TGTGCCAGCAGTGCACCGGGCAGGGCTAGCAATCAGCCCCAGCATTTT
CASSAPGRASNQPQHF
>TRBJ2-1|TRBD2|TRBV30|once|13
TGTGCCTGGACCTTGGAGGGCGGGAGGGTCAAGTTCTTC
CAWTLEGGRVKFF
>TRBJ2-1|NA|TRBV28|NA|16
TGTGCCAGCAGTTTATTCAGGGAACTCTCCTACAATGAGCAGTTCTTC
CASSLFRELSYNEQFF
>TRBJ1-5|NA|TRBV27|few|15
TGTGCCAGCAGTTTGAGACAGACAAGCAATCAGCCCCAGCATTTT
CASSLRQTSNQPQHF
>TRBJ2-5|TRBD1|TRBV6-1|NA|17
TGTGCCAGCAGTGAAGTAATCAAGAGACAGGGGATAGAGACCCAGTACTTC
CASSEVIKRQGIETQYF
>TRBJ2-5|NA|TRBV28|NA|14
TGTGCCAGCAGGTCAAGCAGGGAAGGGGAGACCCAGTACTTC
CASRSSREGETQYF
>TRBJ2-7|TRBD1|TRBV18|NA|14
TGTGCCAGCTCACCCGGGACAGCGAACAGCGAGCAGTACTTC
CASSPGTANSEQYF
>TRBJ1-2|TRBD1|TRBV16|NA|14
TGTGCCAGCAGCCGGGACAGTCGAGTTGCTGGCTACACCTTC
CASSRDSRVAGYTF
>TRBJ2-1|TRBD2|TRBV13|NA|16
TGTGCCAGCAGCTTTTTCGGACTAGCGGGGGTCAATGAGCAGTTCTTC
CASSFFGLAGVNEQFF
>TRBJ2-1|NA|TRBV11-2|once|12
TGTGCCAGCAGCACCAGGCCCGCCGGGGAGTTCTTC
CASSTRPAGEFF
>TRBJ2-7|TRBD1|TRBV5-1|NA|14
TGCGCCAGCGGGATGACCGGGACAGTAAACGAGCAGTACTTC
CASGMTGTVNEQYF
>TRBJ2-7|TRBD1|TRBV6-1|NA|15
TGTGCCAGCAGTGAATACTTAGGGACAGCCTACGAGCAGTACTTC
CASSEYLGTAYEQYF
>TRBJ2-1|TRBD1|TRBV5-1|NA|18
TGCGCCAGCAGCTTGGCCGGGACAGGCAGCACCCCTGGTGCTGAGCAGTTCTTC
CASSLAGTGSTPGAEQFF
>TRBJ2-1|NA|TRBV11-2|NA|14
TGTGCCAGCAGCTTAGAGCGACAGTCCAATGAGCAGTTCTTC
CASSLERQSNEQFF
>TRBJ2-4|TRBD1|TRBV7-9|NA|15
TGTGCCAGCAGCCAGAAACAGGGGGGCCAAAACATTCAGTACTTC
CASSQKQGGQNIQYF
>TRBJ1-5|TRBD1|TRBV15|NA|16
TGTGCCACCAGCACCGCGACAGGGGCAGGTTATCAGCCCCAGCATTTT
CATSTATGAGYQPQHF
>TRBJ2-7|NA|TRBV6-1|few|12
TGTGCCAGCCGTGGAGATTCCTACGAGCAGTACTTC
CASRGDSYEQYF
>TRBJ2-1|TRBD2|TRBV5-1|NA|14
TGCGCCAGCAGCTTAAGGACTAGCGGAAATGAGCAGTTCTTC
CASSLRTSGNEQFF
>TRBJ1-5|TRBD1|TRBV5-1|NA|16
TGCGCCAGCAGCTTGGGGGGACAGGGGATACATCAGCCCCAGCATTTT
CASSLGGQGIHQPQHF
>TRBJ1-1|NA|TRBV10-3|NA|14
TGTGCCATCAGGGAGAGGGGTGAGAACACTGAAGCTTTCTTT
CAIRERGENTEAFF
>TRBJ1-1|TRBD1|TRBV10-3|NA|12
TGTGCCATCAGTCGGGACAGCTTGATGGCTTTCTTT
CAISRDSLMAFF
>TRBJ2-2|NA|TRBV18|few|15
TGTGCCAGCTCACCAGTCAGATCGAACACCGGGGAGCTGTTTTTT
CASSPVRSNTGELFF
>TRBJ2-2|NA|TRBV28|NA|16
TGTGCCAGCAGTTTCCGTTCTGGTAGGGGCACCGGGGAGCTGTTTTTT
CASSFRSGRGTGELFF
>TRBJ1-5|NA|TRBV19|NA|15
TGTGCCAGTAGGGCACAGGGTAATGTTAATCAGCCCCAGCATTTT
CASRAQGNVNQPQHF
>TRBJ2-1|NA|TRBV6-6|NA|15
TGTGCCAGCAGCTTAACTACGGGATCCCACAATGAGCAGTTCTTC
CASSLTTGSHNEQFF
>TRBJ2-3|TRBD1|TRBV9|NA|15
TGTGCCAGCAGCGTAGAAGGGGGCAGAGCAGATACGCAGTATTTT
CASSVEGGRADTQYF
>TRBJ1-1|TRBD1|TRBV9|NA|19
TGTGCCAGCAGCGGGAGAGGGACCGGGACAGGGGGCGGGGGCACTGAAGCTTTCTTT
CASSGRGTGTGGGGTEAFF
>TRBJ1-1|NA|TRBV19|NA|11
TGTGCCAGTAGCCGAAGCGCTGAAGCTTTCTTT
CASSRSAEAFF
>TRBJ1-2|NA|TRBV7-9|NA|14
TGTGCCAGCAGCTTAGGCCTCAGGGTTTCTGGCTACACCTTC
CASSLGLRVSGYTF
>TRBJ2-7|TRBD1|TRBV25-1|NA|13
TGTGCCAGCCGATCACAGGGGAGCTACGAGCAGTACTTC
CASRSQGSYEQYF
>TRBJ2-2|TRBD2|TRBV19|NA|16
TGTGCCAGTAGTACGAGAGTAGCGGGAGTGGTCGGGGAGCTGTTTTTT
CASSTRVAGVVGELFF
>TRBJ2-2|NA|TRBV6-1|NA|16
TGTGCCAGCAGTGAAGACGGGGGGCGAAGCACCGGGGAGCTGTTTTTT
CASSEDGGRSTGELFF
>TRBJ2-3|NA|TRBV6-6|NA|15
TGTGCCAGCAGTCCACCGGGGACAAACACAGATACGCAGTATTTT
CASSPPGTNTDTQYF
>TRBJ2-1|NA|TRBV18|NA|16
TGTGCCAGCTCACCACCGAACACCCCCTCCTACAATGAGCAGTTCTTC
CASSPPNTPSYNEQFF
>TRBJ2-7|NA|TRBV20-1|once|11
TGCAGTGCTAGTCCTAGCGTCGAGCAGTACTTC
CSASPSVEQYF